Below, one T cell receptor beta chain is given with its context. Per the study methods: Amplification of reference gene primers was used by the study to estimate nucleated cell counts. The method was immunoSEQ multiplex PCR; TCRdb's version includes in-frame clones alone and lacks a portion of them. The V and J calls and the clone size are those of that table, but D and trimming were determined from the DNA. The sample has more than 85,000 clones, roughly 89% seen once. These data come from a study of blood T cell repertoires in COVID-19. The CDR3 has 18 amino acids. Trimming took 0 bases from V and 4 from J, leaving 22 bases between them. Germline V lookup: CDR1 SGHRS, CDR2 YFSETQ.

This receptor was identified in a human donor with COVID-19, enrolled during active disease. The donor label of this sample is uncertain. Sequenced input: peripheral blood. The rearrangement links TRBV5-1 to TRBJ1-2; tentatively, D is TRBD1 (6 bases). The CDR3 nucleotides read TGCGCCAGCAGCTTGGACGGGAACTTGGGGGCGCTTGGCTATGGCTACACCTTC. Translated: CASSLDGNLGALGYGYTF.